This T cell receptor beta chain was found in a study of T-cell memory formation after mild COVID-19 (dated by TCRdb to 2020 to 2023). For the study in its entirety: Most TCR sequence clusters were specific to one of the two donors. In two donors, T-cell clones that expanded and contracted after mild COVID-19 were tracked by sequencing TCRalpha and TCRbeta repertoires over time. Two young, previously healthy adult volunteers, one female and one male, were included in the cohort.

For CDR1 and CDR2, the germline V gene lists SGHRS and YFSETQ. V is pruned by 1 base and J by 3 bases, leaving 7 bases of the junction without a gene match. The CDR3 has 16 amino acids, counting the end cysteine and phenylalanine. Only the CDR3 part of the read is kept: 48 bases, read in frame from the first base. Broader findings and caveats from the paper: Contracting CD4+ clones appeared mostly in the CM and EM memory subsets, whereas CD8+ clones were enriched in EMRA. Clones contracting from day 15 to 85 had balanced CD4/CD8 phenotypes, while a second wave expanding from day 15 to 37 was biased towards CD4+. The second-wave clones that peaked on day 37 were not confirmed to be SARS-CoV-2 specific. The detection of some responding clones in pre-infection memory suggests that pre-existing cross-reactive memory T cells joined the SARS-CoV-2 response. The study included only two mild cases, and larger cohorts that include severe cases with pre-infection samples were judged to be necessary.

To note about this clonotype: This clone's antigen is unknown. Base qualities are not recorded, but no much larger clone differs from it by a single base.

Ficoll-Paque density gradient centrifugation was the method used to isolate PBMCs. The data were produced on an Illumina NovaSeq 6000. TCRalpha and TCRbeta cDNA libraries were built by 5'RACE with constant-segment primers, adding sample barcodes and unique molecular identifiers. RNA was extracted from every sample with Trizol reagent. Amplification of the libraries took two PCR steps, and the second step added a second sample barcode plus Illumina TruSeq adapters. Libraries were sequenced on an Illumina NovaSeq with 2 x 150 bp paired-end reads. The study's processing was this. Demultiplexing of reads and collapsing into UMI-guided consensus sequences were performed with migec v1.2.7. Using mixcr v2.1.11, the UMI consensuses were aligned to TRA and TRB V and J templates and assembled into clonotypes. Expanded or contracted clonotypes were those called significant by both edgeR and NoisET, with noise models trained on biological replicates. For edgeR calls, the cutoffs were a false discovery rate-adjusted p below 0.01 and a log2 fold-change threshold of 1. PCA with hierarchical clustering of max-normalized trajectories of the 1000 most abundant clonotypes was used as exploratory dynamics analysis. Separately sequenced CD4+ and CD8+ repertoires were used to assign the CD4 or CD8 phenotype of responding clones. Through fastp at Q25 and MiXCR, TCRdb rebuilt clones from the public reads, retaining in-frame beta chains. Entries are consolidated by CDR3 protein sequence, retaining the most common genes and DNA. The V and J calls were not made by the authors but by TCRdb's processing. The sample table shows about 360,000 distinct CDR3 sequences, and under 15% are seen once. The ten biggest clones cover about 22% of the sample.

The sequenced sample was PBMCs or a T cell subset sorted from them (not recorded which). The chain is encoded by TRBV5-1 joined to TRBJ2-3; TRBD2 aligns with 8 central bases. The receptor was isolated from a young man who had mild COVID-19 (a few samples of this study predate the infection). The sample titles of this study are shuffled in the database, so cell type and time point are left out; the donor was told from shared clones. The CDR3: CASSLFSAGVTDTQYF. The DNA sequence follows: TGCGCCAGCAGCTTGTTTTCAGCGGGGGTGACAGATACGCAGTATTTT.